This TCR beta chain appears in the sequencing data of a study of blood T cell repertoires in COVID-19. Study overall: T cells, B-cell-depleted T cells, or PBMCs provided the cDNA or gDNA that served as material.

CDR3 size: 15 residues. Trimming pared 4 bases from V and 5 bases from J, leaving 19 bases between. The germline V gene encodes CDR1 SGHRS and CDR2 YFSETQ. Assay used: immunoSEQ multiplex PCR; TCRdb lists only in-frame clones, some missing. Of fewer than 250,000 clones in the sample, around 84% were seen once. In its sample, this clone was seen a few times. The sequenced sample consisted of peripheral blood. This clonotype was sampled from a man aged 25 to 40 with active or convalescent COVID-19. The chain recombines TRBV5-1 with TRBJ2-7; D might be TRBD2 (5 bases). The CDR3 nucleotides are TGCGCCAGCAGCCGGCGGTGGGCAGGAGGTGACGAGCAGTACTTC. This gives the protein CASSRRWAGGDEQYF.